The 11 T cell receptor beta chains reported below all come from one sample, sequenced in a study of T cell changes during pregnancy in multiple sclerosis. Generated by immunoSEQ multiplex PCR, the TCRdb table keeps only in-frame clones and is missing some. The sample lists under 70,000 clones, around 90% occurring once. Source: CD4+ T cells from peripheral blood mononuclear cells, taken after pregnancy. Receptors originate from a female donor with multiple sclerosis, enrolled in a pregnancy study.

This chain connects TRBV25-1 to TRBJ2-2; 9 nucleotides line up with TRBD2. In germline, CDR1 is MGHDK, CDR2 SYGVNS. CDR3 length: 17 residues. V gave up 1 base and J gave up 3 bases; unmatched junction bases: 6. CDR3 in amino acids: CASSEFGLAGYTGELFF. The CDR3 nucleotides read TGTGCCAGCAGTGAATTCGGGCTAGCGGGGTACACCGGGGAGCTGTTTTTT. The variable domain in full, with the rest retrieved from reference TRBV25-1 and TRBJ2-2, is EADIYQTPRYLVIGTGKKITLECSQTMGHDKMYWYQQDPGMELHLIHYSYGVNSTEKGDLSSESTVSRIRTEHFPLTLESARPSHTSQYLCASSEFGLAGYTGELFFGEGSRLTVL.

This chain uses TRBV7-9 with TRBJ1-3; the D is unclear. The CDR3 contains 17 residues. V was pared by 7 bases and J by 1 base, with 20 bases between. Germline lookup yields CDR1 SEHNR and CDR2 FQNEAQ (reference sequence). The CDR3 DNA reads as TGTGCCAGCATCCGTATTTTGGGTTCTAGTTCTGGAAACACCATATATTTT. Its translation: CASIRILGSSSGNTIYF.

This clone is a singleton in its sample. The rearrangement links TRBV6-1 to TRBJ2-5; TRBD2 aligns across 13 bases. Germline V gene lookup returns CDR1 MNHNS and CDR2 SASEGT. The CDR3 covers 14 residues. The V segment lost 5 bases and the J segment 4 bases; nucleotides outside the gene matches: 1. The CDR3 nucleotides are TGTGCCAGCAGTTGGACTAGCGGGGGAGAGACCCAGTACTTC. It is translated as CASSWTSGGETQYF.

V and J are TRBV5-1 and TRBJ1-2, with 9 bases that match TRBD1. J was trimmed by 2 bases and V by 4 bases; bases with no gene match: 9. CDR1 and CDR2 from the germline V gene are SGHRS and YFSETQ. The CDR3 consists of 16 residues. Here the CDR3 reads CASSVTGTGSNYGYTF. The CDR3 nucleotides read TGCGCCAGCAGCGTAACCGGGACAGGGTCGAACTATGGCTACACCTTC.

The chain combines TRBV28 with TRBJ2-7; TRBD2 matches at 12 bases. V lost 6 bases, J lost 6 bases, and 3 bases stayed unmatched. This CDR3 is built from 13 residues. Per the germline V gene, CDR1 is MDHEN and CDR2 is SYDVKM. The CDR3 DNA sequence: TGTGCCAGCAGGGGGGGACTAGCGGGCGAGCAGTACTTC. Its protein is CASRGGLAGEQYF.

This rearrangement joins TRBV18 to TRBJ1-6; a possible D gene is TRBD1 (6 bases). V lost 5 bases to trimming and J lost 7 bases, with 24 bases between them. Germline loops: CDR1 KGHSH, CDR2 LQKENI. This CDR3 is 18 amino acids long. The CDR3 region has the DNA TGTGCCAGCTCAATCACCCCTTCGACAGGTTACAAAAATTCACCCCTCCACTTT. Its protein is CASSITPSTGYKNSPLHF. Based on the CDR3 plus reference TRBV18 and TRBJ1-6, the full variable domain is NAGVMQNPRHLVRRRGQEARLRCSPMKGHSHVYWYRQLPEEGLKFMVYLQKENIIDESGMPKERFSAEFPKEGPSILRIQQVVRGDSAAYFCASSITPSTGYKNSPLHFGNGTRLTVT.

V is TRBV27 and J is TRBJ1-6, with a weak D call TRBD1 (6 bases). This CDR3 has 14 residues. Germline V gene sequence: CDR1 MNHEY, CDR2 SMNVEV (reference sequence). Between the trimmed V and J ends, which lost 3 bases and 10 bases, there was a span of 13 bases. The DNA of the CDR3 is TGTGCCAGCAGTTTTACAGGGCTAGGATCACCCCTCCACTTT. Translated, it gives CASSFTGLGSPLHF.

The chain links TRBV2 to TRBJ2-7; 13 bases are a match to TRBD2. The CDR3 extends over 19 amino acids. Germline trimming cut 5 bases from V and 2 bases from J; bases unmatched to any gene: 15. Germline V gene sequence: CDR1 SNHLY, CDR2 FYNNEI. The CDR3 is CASSRTSGSFFSRTYEQYF. The CDR3, as DNA: TGTGCCAGCAGTCGGACTAGCGGGAGTTTCTTTTCGCGGACCTACGAGCAGTACTTC.

The chain joins TRBV4-2 to TRBJ1-2; D not resolved. CDR3 length equals 15 residues. The ends were cut back, 1 base at V and 7 bases at J, with 16 bases in the middle. Germline CDR1 is LGHNA and CDR2 is YNFKEQ. The CDR3 here is CASSQGSGSRAGYTF. DNA for the CDR3: TGTGCCAGCAGCCAAGGCTCAGGAAGCCGTGCTGGCTACACCTTC.

V usage is TRBV9 and J usage is TRBJ1-1, with D perhaps TRBD1 (5 bases). The length of the CDR3 is 18 residues. The V gene lost 0 bases and the J gene lost 0 bases, with 18 bases spanning the gap. Germline values: CDR1 SGDLS, CDR2 YYNGEE. The CDR3 DNA is TGTGCCAGCAGCGTAGGAGTGGGGGAGGGCCCCTTGAACACTGAAGCTTTCTTT. Protein: CASSVGVGEGPLNTEAFF.

The chain couples TRBV21-1 to TRBJ2-7; TRBD1, the D gene given by the table, was not confirmed from the DNA. TRBV21-1 is assigned pseudogene status. The CDR3 extends over 13 amino acids. The CDR3 region is CASSKLGGYEQYF. DNA of the CDR3: TGTGCCAGCAGCAAACTAGGGGGCTACGAGCAGTACTTC.